A single sample is the source of the 4 T cell receptor beta chains below, sequenced in a study of cytomegalovirus exposure and HLA in healthy donors. TCRdb's table, derived via immunoSEQ multiplex PCR, lists solely in-frame clones and lacks some. The sample comprises 300,000 to 400,000 clones, roughly 90% of which are singletons, and approximately 0.86% rests with the top ten. The sample taken for sequencing was PBMCs. Receptors originate from a woman younger than 30 in good health and CMV-seronegative.

In DNA, the CDR3 is TGCGCCAGCAGCTCAAGCGGGGGTCGCGCGGAGACCCAGTACTTC. It codes for CASSSSGGRAETQYF. The chain recombines TRBV5-1 with TRBJ2-5, with 8 positions matching TRBD2. The length of the CDR3 is 15 residues. V trimming: 3 bases; J trimming: 5 bases; junction bases outside the gene matches: 9. Per germline, CDR1 SGHRS and CDR2 YFSETQ.

The CDR3 loop reads CASRLLLARNTGELFF. The CDR3 DNA follows: TGCGCCAGCAGATTATTGTTAGCCCGGAACACCGGGGAGCTGTTTTTT. The chain employs TRBV5-1 and TRBJ2-2; no definite D call. Germline loops: CDR1 SGHRS, CDR2 YFSETQ. Trimming removed 5 bases from V and 1 base from J, with 15 bases in between. This CDR3 has 16 residues.

This clone occurred once. The V and J genes are TRBV6-5 and TRBJ2-7; possible D gene TRBD1, 6 bases. Trimming shortened V by 6 bases and J by 4 bases, and 10 bases separated the two germline ends. Germline-derived CDR1 and CDR2 are MNHEY and SVGAGI. The CDR3 has 12 amino acids. The CDR3 region is CASRTGFYEQYF. The CDR3 DNA reads TGTGCCAGCAGAACAGGGTTTTACGAGCAGTACTTC.

The chain joins TRBV6-1 to TRBJ2-1; 9 positions agree with TRBD1. The CDR3 is 15 residues long. The V gene end was trimmed by 10 bases and the J gene end by 6 bases; junction bases not matched to a gene: 13. Germline loops: CDR1 MNHNS, CDR2 SASEGT. CDR3 nucleotide sequence: TGTGCCACCAGAGTCCGGGACAGGGAAGGCAATGAGCAGTTCTTC. Protein product: CATRVRDREGNEQFF.